Detailed here is one TCR beta chain. Its target is unknown. Between the trimmed V and J ends, which lost 0 bases and 4 bases, there was a span of 15 bases. The V gene's germline CDR1 is LNHNV and CDR2 YYDKDF (reference sequence). The CDR3 has 16 residues. TCRdb's copy holds only in-frame clones and misses some; the assay was immunoSEQ multiplex PCR. The sample shows around 150,000 clones, 92% of them seen only once. This sample was included in a study of T cell responses to AZD1222 COVID-19 vaccine. Whole-study results and caveats: Clonal diversity was possibly underestimated; the donors were predominantly white British and more often female. Among vaccine-associated CD4 TCRs, coverage spanned spike, with dominance at 160-218 and 743-854.

Combined were second doses at about 4 or about 12 weeks. Sequences were derived from peripheral blood, sampled 28 days after the second AZD1222 dose. This clonotype originated in an adult who received the AZD1222 COVID-19 vaccine. This chain links TRBV15 with TRBJ1-2, with TRBD1 as a possible D gene (5 bases). The CDR3 reads CATSRDRGTRAYGYTF. In nucleotides, the CDR3 is TGTGCCACCAGCAGAGATAGGGGTACAAGGGCCTATGGCTACACCTTC.